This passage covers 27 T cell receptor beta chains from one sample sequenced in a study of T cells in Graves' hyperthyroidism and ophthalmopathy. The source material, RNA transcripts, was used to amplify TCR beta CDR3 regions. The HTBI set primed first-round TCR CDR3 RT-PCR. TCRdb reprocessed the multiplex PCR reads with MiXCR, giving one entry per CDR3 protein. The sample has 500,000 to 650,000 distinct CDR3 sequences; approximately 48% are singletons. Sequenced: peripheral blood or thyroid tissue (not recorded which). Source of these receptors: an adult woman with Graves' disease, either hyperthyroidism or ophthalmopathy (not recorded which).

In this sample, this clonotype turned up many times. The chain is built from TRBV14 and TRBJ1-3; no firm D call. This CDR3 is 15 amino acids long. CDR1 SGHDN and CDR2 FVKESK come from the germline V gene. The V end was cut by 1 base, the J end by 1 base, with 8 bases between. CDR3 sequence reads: CASSQVSVSGNTIYF. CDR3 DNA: TGTGCCAGCAGCCAAGTGTCAGTTTCTGGAAACACCATATATTTT.

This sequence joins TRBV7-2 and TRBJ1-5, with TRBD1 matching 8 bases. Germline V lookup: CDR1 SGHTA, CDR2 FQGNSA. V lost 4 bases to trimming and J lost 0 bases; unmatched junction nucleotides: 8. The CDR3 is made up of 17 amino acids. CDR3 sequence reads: CASSSDRGGLSNQPQHF. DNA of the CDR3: TGTGCCAGCAGCTCTGACAGGGGAGGCCTTAGCAATCAGCCCCAGCATTTT.

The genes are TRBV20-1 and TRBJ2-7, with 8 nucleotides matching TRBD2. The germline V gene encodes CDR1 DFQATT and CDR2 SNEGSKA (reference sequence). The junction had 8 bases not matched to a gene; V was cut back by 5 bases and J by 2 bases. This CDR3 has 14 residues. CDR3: CSASPGSGTYEQYF. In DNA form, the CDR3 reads TGCAGTGCTTCCCCAGGTAGCGGGACCTACGAGCAGTACTTC.

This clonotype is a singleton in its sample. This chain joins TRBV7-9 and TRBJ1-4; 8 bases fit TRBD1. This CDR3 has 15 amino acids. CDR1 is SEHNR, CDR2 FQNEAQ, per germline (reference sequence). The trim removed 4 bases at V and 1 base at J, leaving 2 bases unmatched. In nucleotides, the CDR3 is TGTGCCAGCAGCTCGGACAGGGTAACTAATGAAAAACTGTTTTTT. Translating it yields CASSSDRVTNEKLFF.

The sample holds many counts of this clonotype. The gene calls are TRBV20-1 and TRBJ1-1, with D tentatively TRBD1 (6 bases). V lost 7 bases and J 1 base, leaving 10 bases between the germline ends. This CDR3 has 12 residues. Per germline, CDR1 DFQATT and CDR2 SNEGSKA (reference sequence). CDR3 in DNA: TGCAGTGTACAGGGAGGGAACACTGAAGCTTTCTTT. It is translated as CSVQGGNTEAFF.

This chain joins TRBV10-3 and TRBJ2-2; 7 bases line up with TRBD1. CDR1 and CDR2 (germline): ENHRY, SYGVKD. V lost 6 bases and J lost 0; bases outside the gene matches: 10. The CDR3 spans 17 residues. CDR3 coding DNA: TGTGCCATCAGCCTAGGACCGGGACAGACGAACACCGGGGAGCTGTTTTTT. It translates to CAISLGPGQTNTGELFF.

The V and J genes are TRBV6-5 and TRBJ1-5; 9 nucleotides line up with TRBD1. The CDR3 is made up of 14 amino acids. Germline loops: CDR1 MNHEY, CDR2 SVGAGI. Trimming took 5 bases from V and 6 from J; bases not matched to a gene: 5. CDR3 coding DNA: TGTGCCAGCAGTCGGGACAGGGTGGGTCAGCCCCAGCATTTT. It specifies CASSRDRVGQPQHF.

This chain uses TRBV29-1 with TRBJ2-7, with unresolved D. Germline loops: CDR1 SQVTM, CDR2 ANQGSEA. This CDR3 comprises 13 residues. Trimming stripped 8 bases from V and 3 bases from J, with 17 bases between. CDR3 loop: CSSFGQAGYEQYF. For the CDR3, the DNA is TGCAGCAGTTTCGGCCAAGCCGGCTACGAGCAGTACTTC.

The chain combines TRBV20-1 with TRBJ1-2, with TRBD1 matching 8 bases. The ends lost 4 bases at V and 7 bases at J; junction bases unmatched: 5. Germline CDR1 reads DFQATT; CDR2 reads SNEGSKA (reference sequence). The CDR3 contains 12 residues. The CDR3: CSATQQGGGYTF. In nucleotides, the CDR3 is TGCAGTGCTACCCAACAGGGGGGTGGCTACACCTTC.

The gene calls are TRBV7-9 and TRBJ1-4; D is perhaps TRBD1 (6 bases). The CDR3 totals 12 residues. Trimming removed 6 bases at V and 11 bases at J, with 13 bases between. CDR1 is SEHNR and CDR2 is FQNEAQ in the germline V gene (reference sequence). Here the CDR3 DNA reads TGTGCCAGCAGTTTGGGGGGCAGCAAACTGTTTTTT. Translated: CASSLGGSKLFF. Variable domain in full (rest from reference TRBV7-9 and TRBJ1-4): DTGVSQNPRHKITKRGQNVTFRCDPISEHNRLYWYRQTLGQGPEFLTYFQNEAQLEKSRLLSDRFSAERPKGSFSTLEIQRTEQGDSAMYLCASSLGGSKLFFGSGTQLSVL.

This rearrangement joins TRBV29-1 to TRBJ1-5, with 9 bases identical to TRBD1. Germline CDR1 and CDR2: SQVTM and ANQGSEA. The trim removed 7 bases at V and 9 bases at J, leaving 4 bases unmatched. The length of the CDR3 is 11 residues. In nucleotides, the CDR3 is TGCAGCGCCTCGACAGGGGGGCCCCAGCATTTT. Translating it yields CSASTGGPQHF.

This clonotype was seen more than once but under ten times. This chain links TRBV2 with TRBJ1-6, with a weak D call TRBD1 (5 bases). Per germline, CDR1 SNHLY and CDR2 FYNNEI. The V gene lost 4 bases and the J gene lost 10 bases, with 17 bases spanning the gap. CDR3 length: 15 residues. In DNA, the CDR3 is TGTGCCAGCAGTGCCCCGGGGGACCTGGGATCACCCCTCCACTTT. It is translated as CASSAPGDLGSPLHF.

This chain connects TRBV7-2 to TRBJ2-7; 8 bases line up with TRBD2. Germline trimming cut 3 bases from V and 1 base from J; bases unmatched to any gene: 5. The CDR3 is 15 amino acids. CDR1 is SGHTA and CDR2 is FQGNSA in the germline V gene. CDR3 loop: CASSLPGGPSYEQYF. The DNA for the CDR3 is TGTGCCAGCAGCTTGCCGGGGGGGCCTTCCTACGAGCAGTACTTC.

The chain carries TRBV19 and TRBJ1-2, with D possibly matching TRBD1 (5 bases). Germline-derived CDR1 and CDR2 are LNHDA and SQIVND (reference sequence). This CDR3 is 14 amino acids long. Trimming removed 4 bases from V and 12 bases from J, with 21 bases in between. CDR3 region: CASSTESGSDVDTF. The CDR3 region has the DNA TGTGCCAGTAGTACCGAGTCAGGGTCCGATGTAGACACCTTC.

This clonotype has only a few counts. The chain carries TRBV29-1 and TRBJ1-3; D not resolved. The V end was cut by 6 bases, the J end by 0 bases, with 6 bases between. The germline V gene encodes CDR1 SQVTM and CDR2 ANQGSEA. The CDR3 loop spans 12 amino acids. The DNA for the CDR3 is TGCAGCGTCCAGGACTCTGGAAACACCATATATTTT. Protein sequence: CSVQDSGNTIYF.

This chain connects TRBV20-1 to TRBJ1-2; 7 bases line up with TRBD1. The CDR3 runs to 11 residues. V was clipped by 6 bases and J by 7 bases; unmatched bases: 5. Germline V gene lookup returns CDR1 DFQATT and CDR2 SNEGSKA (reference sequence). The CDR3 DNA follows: TGCAGTGCAACGGGACAGCCTGGCTACACCTTC. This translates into CSATGQPGYTF.

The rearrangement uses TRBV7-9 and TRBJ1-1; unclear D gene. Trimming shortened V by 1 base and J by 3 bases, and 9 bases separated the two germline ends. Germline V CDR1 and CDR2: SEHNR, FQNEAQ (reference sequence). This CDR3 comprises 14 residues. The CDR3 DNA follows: TGTGCCAGCAGCTTAGGGATAAGATACACTGAAGCTTTCTTT. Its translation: CASSLGIRYTEAFF.

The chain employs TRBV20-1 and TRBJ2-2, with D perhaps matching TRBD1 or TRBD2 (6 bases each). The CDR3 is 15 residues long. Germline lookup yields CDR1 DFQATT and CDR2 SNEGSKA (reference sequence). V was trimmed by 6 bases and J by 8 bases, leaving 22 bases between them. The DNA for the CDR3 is TGCAGTGCCAAGGCTAGGGGGGTGGATACTGGGGAGCTGTTTTTT. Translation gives CSAKARGVDTGELFF.

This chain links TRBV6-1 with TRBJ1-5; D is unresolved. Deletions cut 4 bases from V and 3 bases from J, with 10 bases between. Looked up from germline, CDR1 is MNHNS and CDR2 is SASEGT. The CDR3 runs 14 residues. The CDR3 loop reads CASSVAGYNQPQHF. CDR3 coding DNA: TGTGCCAGCAGTGTGGCGGGGTACAATCAGCCCCAGCATTTT.

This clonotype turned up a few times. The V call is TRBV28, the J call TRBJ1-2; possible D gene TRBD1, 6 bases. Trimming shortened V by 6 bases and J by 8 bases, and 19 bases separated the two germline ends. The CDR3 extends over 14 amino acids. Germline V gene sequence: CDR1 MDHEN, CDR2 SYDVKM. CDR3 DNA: TGTGCCAGCAGCCCAGGAGGGGGGGCGCTCGGCTACACCTTC. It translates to CASSPGGGALGYTF.

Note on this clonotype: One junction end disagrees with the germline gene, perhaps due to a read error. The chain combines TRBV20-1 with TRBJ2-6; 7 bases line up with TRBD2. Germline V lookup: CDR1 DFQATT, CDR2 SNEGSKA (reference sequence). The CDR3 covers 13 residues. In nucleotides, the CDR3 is TGCAGTGTAAGGGGCAGCGGGGTCAACGTCCTGACTTTC. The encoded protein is CSVRGSGVNVLTF.

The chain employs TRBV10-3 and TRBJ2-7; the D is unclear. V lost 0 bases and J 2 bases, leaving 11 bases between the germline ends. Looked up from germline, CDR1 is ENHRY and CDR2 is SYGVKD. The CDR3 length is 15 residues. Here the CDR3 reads CAISESAGLPYEQYF. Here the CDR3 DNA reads TGTGCCATCAGTGAGTCGGCAGGTCTTCCCTACGAGCAGTACTTC.

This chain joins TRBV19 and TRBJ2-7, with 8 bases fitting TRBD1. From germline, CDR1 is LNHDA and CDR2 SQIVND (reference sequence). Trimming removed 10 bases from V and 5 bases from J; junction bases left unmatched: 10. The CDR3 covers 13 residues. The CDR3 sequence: CATAIGQGNEQYF. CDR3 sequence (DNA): TGTGCCACCGCCATCGGACAGGGAAACGAGCAGTACTTC.

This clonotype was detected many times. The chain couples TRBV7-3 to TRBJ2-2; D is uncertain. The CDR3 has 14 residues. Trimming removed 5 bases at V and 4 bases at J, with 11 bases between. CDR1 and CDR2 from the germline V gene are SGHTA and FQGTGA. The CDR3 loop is CASSTSSVTGELFF. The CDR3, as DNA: TGTGCCAGCAGCACCAGCTCCGTCACCGGGGAGCTGTTTTTT. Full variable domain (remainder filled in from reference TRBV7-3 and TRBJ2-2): GAGVSQTPSNKVTEKGKYVELRCDPISGHTALYWYRQSLGQGPEFLIYFQGTGAADDSGLPNDRFFAVRPEGSVSTLKIQRTERGDSAVYLCASSTSSVTGELFFGEGSRLTVL.

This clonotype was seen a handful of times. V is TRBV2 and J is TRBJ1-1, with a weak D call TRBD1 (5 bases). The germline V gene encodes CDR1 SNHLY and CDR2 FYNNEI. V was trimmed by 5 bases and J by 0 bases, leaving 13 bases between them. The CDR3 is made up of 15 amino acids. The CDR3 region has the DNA TGTGCCAGCAGTCTGGAAGGGACTGTGAACACTGAAGCTTTCTTT. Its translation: CASSLEGTVNTEAFF.

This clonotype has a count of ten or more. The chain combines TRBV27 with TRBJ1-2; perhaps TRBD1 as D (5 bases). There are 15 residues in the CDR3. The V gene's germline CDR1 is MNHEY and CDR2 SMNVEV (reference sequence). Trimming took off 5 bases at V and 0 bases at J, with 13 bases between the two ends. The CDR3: CASSPSTDTNYGYTF. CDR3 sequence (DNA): TGTGCCAGCAGTCCTTCGACAGATACTAACTATGGCTACACCTTC.

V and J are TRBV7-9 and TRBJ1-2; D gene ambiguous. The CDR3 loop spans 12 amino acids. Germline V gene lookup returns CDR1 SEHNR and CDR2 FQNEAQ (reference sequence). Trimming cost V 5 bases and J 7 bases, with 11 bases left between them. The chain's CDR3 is CASSHTSGGYTF. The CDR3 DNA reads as TGTGCCAGCAGCCATACTTCGGGTGGCTACACCTTC.